These 3 T cell receptor beta chains were all obtained from the same sample, sequenced in a study of regulatory T cells in long-lasting Graves disease. According to the study, TCR beta libraries were built with iRepertoire HTBI primers and CDR3-region Arm-PCR. TCRdb reprocessed the multiplex PCR reads with MiXCR, giving one entry per CDR3 protein. The data show 400,000 to 550,000 distinct CDR3 sequences, about 16% seen once. Stated time point: newly diagnosed GD, antithyroid drugs for less than 3 months. There was RNA extracted from PBMCs, and the TCR library was made from it. A further study also used this sample, focusing on T cells in Graves' hyperthyroidism and ophthalmopathy.

Sample: peripheral blood mononuclear cells (PBMCs), taken at new diagnosis, from a patient treated with antithyroid drugs. These receptors all stem from a woman under 40 with Graves disease.

This clonotype was seen ten or more times. The chain recombines TRBV18 with TRBJ1-1; D is uncertain. Germline V gene data show CDR1 as KGHSH and CDR2 as LQKENI. This CDR3 spans 13 amino acids. Between the trimmed V and J ends, which lost 1 base and 2 bases, there was a span of 5 bases. The CDR3 protein is CASSPQLNTEAFF. CDR3 sequence (DNA): TGTGCCAGCTCACCACAACTCAACACTGAAGCTTTCTTT. Filled out from reference TRBV18 and TRBJ1-1, the complete variable domain reads NAGVMQNPRHLVRRRGQEARLRCSPMKGHSHVYWYRQLPEEGLKFMVYLQKENIIDESGMPKERFSAEFPKEGPSILRIQQVVRGDSAAYFCASSPQLNTEAFFGQGTRLTVV.

This clonotype occurred many times. The genes are TRBV5-1 and TRBJ1-1; D is unresolved. V was shortened by 4 bases and J by 4 bases, with 17 bases between the two germline ends. The germline V gene encodes CDR1 SGHRS and CDR2 YFSETQ. This CDR3 region has 15 residues. The CDR3 nucleotides read TGCGCCAGCAGCCCACGGGGTACGTTCGCCACTGAAGCTTTCTTT. Protein product: CASSPRGTFATEAFF.

Only a few counts were recorded for this clonotype. In DNA form, the CDR3 reads TGTGCCAGCAGCTTGGGGCCTTCGAAGACCCAGTACTTC. Protein product: CASSLGPSKTQYF. The chain recombines TRBV5-4 with TRBJ2-5; D is unresolved. CDR1 is SGHNT, CDR2 YYREEE, per germline (reference sequence). The CDR3 totals 13 residues. V was pared by 0 bases and J by 6 bases, with 9 bases between.